This T cell receptor (beta chain) was profiled in a study of OX40 agonist ivuxolimab in advanced cancers. Across the study: Every patient in dose escalation had hepatocellular carcinoma, melanoma, renal cell or head and neck cancer. Antecedent anti-PD-1, anti-PD-L1 or anti-CTLA-4 therapy was permissible, with under 50% having received some. Broader study findings: Expanded peripheral T cell antigen specificity was not determined. The mean number of expanded clones was higher in CD8+ T cells than in CD4+.

On this clone itself: Antigen unknown.

V was clipped by 2 bases and J by 6 bases, with 16 bases between them. Germline V lookup: CDR1 ENHRY, CDR2 SYGVKD. CDR3 size: 16 residues. Generated by immunoSEQ multiplex PCR, the TCRdb table keeps only in-frame clones and is missing some. The sample gives some 22,000 clones, approximately 77% of which show up once; approximately 1.9% is in the top ten. The chain has TRBV10-3 and TRBJ2-2; unclear D gene. Material: CD4+ or CD8+ T cells sorted from blood, obtained in a trial of the OX40 agonist ivuxolimab. The receptor was isolated from an adult with an advanced solid tumor such as melanoma, head and neck, liver or kidney cancer. DNA for the CDR3: TGTGCCATCAGTGAGATCGCCCGCGTTGAAGCCGGGGAGCTGTTTTTT. This translates into CAISEIARVEAGELFF.